The 21 T cell receptor beta chains given below trace back to one sample, sequenced in a study of T cell changes during pregnancy in multiple sclerosis. The protocol was immunoSEQ multiplex PCR, while the TCRdb copy is restricted to in-frame clones and leaves out a portion. The sample records some 74,000 clones, around 92% being singletons. This specimen consisted of peripheral blood, obtained before pregnancy. These TCRs come from a female donor with multiple sclerosis, enrolled in a pregnancy study.

J is TRBJ2-7 and V is TRBV2, with 12 positions matching TRBD2. V was pared by 1 base and J by 7 bases, with 5 bases of the junction left unmatched. The germline V gene encodes CDR1 SNHLY and CDR2 FYNNEI. The CDR3 has 15 amino acids. The CDR3 protein is CASSEGLAGGGEQYF. CDR3 in DNA: TGTGCCAGCAGTGAAGGGCTAGCGGGAGGGGGTGAGCAGTACTTC.

V is TRBV13 and J is TRBJ2-1; 14 bases map to TRBD2. CDR3 length: 16 amino acids. Trimming took 5 bases from V and 7 from J; bases not matched to a gene: 7. Germline V gene lookup returns CDR1 PRHDT and CDR2 FYEKMQ (reference sequence). The CDR3 coding sequence is TGTGCCAGCAGCCTCCGACTAGCGGGAGGGAGGAATGAGCAGTTCTTC. It codes for CASSLRLAGGRNEQFF.

The chain couples TRBV7-8 to TRBJ2-5; TRBD2 matches at 13 bases. This CDR3 contains 22 residues. Unmatched junction bases numbered 20, after V lost 2 bases and J lost 2 bases. CDR1 and CDR2 from the germline V gene are SGHVS and FQNEAQ. CDR3 nucleotide sequence: TGTGCCAGCAGCTTAACGCAGATTGCCGGTACTAGCGGGAGGGCGCCACAAGAGACCCAGTACTTC. Its translation: CASSLTQIAGTSGRAPQETQYF.

In its sample, this clone was seen a few times. This sequence joins TRBV11-3 and TRBJ2-3, with no clear D. Germline-derived CDR1 and CDR2 are SGHNT and YENEEA. V lost 1 base and J 2 bases, leaving 7 bases between the germline ends. The CDR3 totals 14 residues. This CDR3 reads CASSLGRNTDTQYF. CDR3 DNA sequence: TGTGCCAGCAGCTTAGGGCGGAACACAGATACGCAGTATTTT. The whole variable domain, remainder taken from reference TRBV11-3 and TRBJ2-3, is EAGVVQSPRYKIIEKKQPVAFWCNPISGHNTLYWYLQNLGQGPELLIRYENEEAVDDSQLPKDRFSAERLKGVDSTLKIQPAELGDSAVYLCASSLGRNTDTQYFGPGTRLTVL.

This clone was seen only once. This chain uses TRBV7-9 with TRBJ2-7, with 9 bases that match TRBD1. Germline V lookup: CDR1 SEHNR, CDR2 FQNEAQ (reference sequence). CDR3 length: 15 amino acids. J was trimmed by 3 bases and V by 5 bases; bases with no gene match: 8. The CDR3 protein is CASSTGQGEYYEQYF. DNA of the CDR3: TGTGCCAGCAGCACGGGACAGGGAGAATACTACGAGCAGTACTTC.

The sample holds a few counts of this clone. The chain couples TRBV9 to TRBJ1-1; a possible D gene is TRBD1 (5 bases). The CDR3 loop spans 14 amino acids. With 4 bases removed from V and 2 bases from J, the gap between germline ends came to 12 bases. Germline V gene data show CDR1 as SGDLS and CDR2 as YYNGEE. CDR3 nucleotide sequence: TGTGCCAGCAGCCTCAGGGTAACCAACACTGAAGCTTTCTTT. Amino acids: CASSLRVTNTEAFF. The variable domain in full, with the rest retrieved from reference TRBV9 and TRBJ1-1, is DSGVTQTPKHLITATGQRVTLRCSPRSGDLSVYWYQQSLDQGLQFLIQYYNGEERAKGNILERFSAQQFPDLHSELNLSSLELGDSALYFCASSLRVTNTEAFFGQGTRLTVV.

This chain uses TRBV5-4 with TRBJ2-5; weak D call: TRBD1 (5 bases). With 4 bases removed from V and 0 bases from J, the gap between germline ends came to 13 bases. This CDR3 comprises 15 residues. Germline V gene lookup returns CDR1 SGHNT and CDR2 YYREEE (reference sequence). The CDR3 sequence: CASSTRQTYQETQYF. In DNA form, the CDR3 reads TGTGCCAGCAGCACCCGACAGACGTACCAAGAGACCCAGTACTTC.

CDR3 DNA sequence: TGTGCCAGCAGCCAAGGGAGGACGCCCCCTTACGAGCAGTACTTC. This gives the protein CASSQGRTPPYEQYF. The chain is built from TRBV7-8 and TRBJ2-7; TRBD2 is a possible D gene (6 bases). V was shortened by 5 bases and J by 4 bases, with 18 bases between the two germline ends. The CDR3 sequence is 15 residues long. Per the germline V gene, CDR1 is SGHVS and CDR2 is FQNEAQ.

V is TRBV7-2 and J is TRBJ1-4, with D possibly being TRBD1 (6 bases). The CDR3 runs to 15 residues. Per the germline V gene, CDR1 is SGHTA and CDR2 is FQGNSA. Trimming removed 7 bases at V and 0 bases at J, with 12 bases between. The CDR3 region has the DNA TGTGCCAGCACCCGGGGGGGCGCAACTAATGAAAAACTGTTTTTT. This encodes CASTRGGATNEKLFF.

The chain links TRBV29-1 to TRBJ2-1; 7 nucleotides line up with TRBD2. Germline lookup yields CDR1 SQVTM and CDR2 ANQGSEA. Trimming took 7 bases from V and 7 from J; bases not matched to a gene: 7. The CDR3 length is 12 residues. The CDR3 loop is CSGGRASNEQFF. The DNA of the CDR3 is TGCAGCGGGGGGAGGGCCAGTAATGAGCAGTTCTTC.

This sequence joins TRBV19 and TRBJ1-5; TRBD1 might be the D (6 bases). CDR3 length equals 14 residues. Germline CDR1 reads LNHDA; CDR2 reads SQIVND (reference sequence). The V end lost 6 bases, the J end lost 2 bases, and 11 bases lay between the germline ends. This CDR3 is CASSPTGRNQPQHF. DNA of the CDR3: TGTGCCAGTAGCCCCACAGGGCGCAATCAGCCCCAGCATTTT.

Only one count was recorded for this clone. This chain uses TRBV5-4 with TRBJ2-2; 8 bases are shared with TRBD1. V dropped 4 bases and J dropped 1; count of bases not matched to a gene: 6. The CDR3 consists of 16 residues. The germline V gene has CDR1 SGHNT and CDR2 YYREEE (reference sequence). CDR3 in amino acids: CASSPRDRLNTGELFF. CDR3 in DNA: TGTGCCAGCAGCCCCCGGGACAGGCTGAACACCGGGGAGCTGTTTTTT.

The chain uses TRBV7-2 and TRBJ2-7; the D gene is possibly TRBD2 (6 bases). The CDR3 runs 13 residues. CDR1 is SGHTA and CDR2 is FQGNSA in the germline V gene. V lost 7 bases and J 4 bases, leaving 14 bases between the germline ends. The CDR3, as DNA: TGTGCCAGCAACCCTGGAGGGAGGTACGAGCAGTACTTC. It is translated as CASNPGGRYEQYF.

The sample holds one count of this clone. V is TRBV7-9 and J is TRBJ2-7; D gene unclear. V lost 5 bases to trimming and J lost 3 bases, with 17 bases between them. CDR3 size: 15 residues. From germline, CDR1 is SEHNR and CDR2 FQNEAQ (reference sequence). CDR3 sequence: CASSPDGLKSYEQYF. CDR3 bases: TGTGCCAGCAGCCCCGACGGGTTAAAGAGCTACGAGCAGTACTTC.

The V gene is TRBV11-3, the J gene TRBJ1-1, with 9 bases aligning to TRBD1. The germline CDR1 and CDR2 sequences are SGHNT and YENEEA. This CDR3 comprises 19 residues. Unmatched junction bases numbered 17, after V lost 4 bases and J lost 2 bases. The CDR3 nucleotides are TGTGCCAGCAGCTCAAAAGGACAGGGGCGAACCCTACCAAACACTGAAGCTTTCTTT. Its translation: CASSSKGQGRTLPNTEAFF.

The chain employs TRBV4-3 and TRBJ1-1, with a tentative D call TRBD1 (5 bases). This CDR3 is 15 amino acids long. Looked up from germline, CDR1 is LGHNA and CDR2 is YSLEER. Trimming pared 1 base from V and 0 bases from J, leaving 9 bases between. The CDR3 DNA reads as TGCGCCAGCAGCCAAGTAACGGGGGTGAACACTGAAGCTTTCTTT. Translation gives CASSQVTGVNTEAFF.

The chain carries TRBV29-1 and TRBJ2-1, with TRBD2 identical over 9 bases. Germline trimming cut 2 bases from V and 8 bases from J; bases unmatched to any gene: 7. CDR1 and CDR2 (germline): SQVTM, ANQGSEA. The CDR3 contains 14 residues. CDR3 protein: CSVELSSGRYEQFF. The CDR3 bases are TGCAGCGTTGAATTATCAAGCGGGAGGTATGAGCAGTTCTTC.

The chain recombines TRBV7-3 with TRBJ2-3; possibly TRBD2 for D (5 bases). Germline CDR1 and CDR2: SGHTA and FQGTGA. The CDR3 runs 17 residues. Trimming took off 5 bases at V and 4 bases at J, with 22 bases between the two ends. The CDR3 protein is CASSPQLRRLGSDTQYF. CDR3 bases: TGTGCCAGCAGCCCTCAACTACGGAGGTTAGGGTCAGATACGCAGTATTTT.

This clone was counted a few times. The J gene is TRBJ2-5, the V gene TRBV11-2; tentative D call: TRBD2 (6 bases). Between the trimmed V and J ends, which lost 3 bases and 5 bases, there was a span of 16 bases. The CDR3 extends over 15 amino acids. Germline V lookup: CDR1 SGHAT, CDR2 FQNNGV. This CDR3 is CASSLVGGGRETQYF. The CDR3 bases are TGTGCCAGCAGCTTGGTAGGAGGAGGGCGGGAGACCCAGTACTTC.

This clone was detected once. V is TRBV6-6 and J is TRBJ2-5; 9 bases are shared with TRBD2. The CDR3 runs to 15 residues. Germline V gene sequence: CDR1 MNHNY, CDR2 SVGAGI (reference sequence). Trimming took 4 bases from V and 2 from J; bases not matched to a gene: 5. The chain's CDR3 is CASSLLAGGQETQYF. The DNA for the CDR3 is TGTGCCAGCAGTTTATTGGCGGGAGGGCAAGAGACCCAGTACTTC.

The chain has TRBV5-6 and TRBJ1-1; 10 nucleotides line up with TRBD1. The CDR3 has 13 residues. With V trimmed by 6 bases and J by 10 bases, 9 bases remained unmatched. Per germline, CDR1 SGHDT and CDR2 YYEEEE. This CDR3 is CASNLRQGAAAFF. CDR3 DNA sequence: TGTGCCAGCAACCTTCGACAGGGGGCCGCAGCTTTCTTT.